This passage covers 9 T cell receptor beta chains from one sample sequenced in a study of Ad26.COV2.S vaccination and SARS-CoV-2 variants. Repertoires were generated with immunoSEQ multiplex PCR, while TCRdb's copy carries only in-frame clones and drops some. The sample records 300,000 to 350,000 clones, roughly 90% being singletons. Treatment of the sample: roughly 18 received Ad26.COV2.S at low or high dose, single or two shots; 5 received placebo; per-sample allocation not given. Following the first vaccine or placebo injection, samples were taken on day 63. The sequencing here drew on peripheral blood, taken in a trial of Ad26.COV2.S vaccine versus placebo. The receptors were gathered from a person between 18 and 65 years old who received the Ad26.COV2.S COVID-19 vaccine or a placebo.

This clone was observed once. This sequence joins TRBV29-1 and TRBJ1-1; D is ambiguous. Germline CDR1 is SQVTM and CDR2 is ANQGSEA. Trimming cost V 2 bases and J 0 bases, with 7 bases left between them. The CDR3 extends over 13 amino acids. In nucleotides, the CDR3 is TGCAGCGTTGAACAGCAATTGAACACTGAAGCTTTCTTT. Amino acids: CSVEQQLNTEAFF.

This sequence joins TRBV10-1 and TRBJ2-6; TRBD1 matches 11 bases. The V and J ends lost 4 bases and 0 bases, in that order; junction bases with no gene match: 2. The CDR3 is made up of 17 amino acids. From germline, CDR1 is WNHNN and CDR2 SYGVQD (reference sequence). CDR3 nucleotide sequence: TGCGCCAGCAGTGCCGGGACAGGGGGCTCTGGGGCCAACGTCCTGACTTTC. As protein: CASSAGTGGSGANVLTF.

This clone was found once. Other nucleotide sequences from this sample produce the same CDR3. This chain connects TRBV20-1 to TRBJ2-2, with D hard to call. Trimming took 1 base from V and 6 from J, leaving 3 bases between them. The CDR3 covers 11 residues. Germline V gives CDR1 DFQATT, CDR2 SNEGSKA (reference sequence). CDR3 DNA: TGCAGTGCTAGAGGATCCGGGGAGCTGTTTTTT. Translation gives CSARGSGELFF.

V and J are TRBV9 and TRBJ2-5, with unresolved D. This CDR3 has 13 amino acids. CDR1 and CDR2 from the germline V gene are SGDLS and YYNGEE. Trimming left V 1 base short and J 4 bases short, with 8 bases between. The CDR3 sequence is CASSVSGSETQYF. DNA of the CDR3: TGTGCCAGCAGCGTATCGGGTTCAGAGACCCAGTACTTC.

This chain links TRBV14 with TRBJ2-3; 9 nucleotides match TRBD2. The CDR3 runs 16 residues. With 1 base clipped from V and 2 bases from J, the junction kept 4 bases outside the gene matches. The germline gives CDR1 SGHDN, CDR2 FVKESK. The CDR3 here is CASSQVASGVTDTQYF. CDR3 DNA sequence: TGTGCCAGCAGCCAAGTGGCTAGCGGGGTCACAGATACGCAGTATTTT.

The chain combines TRBV5-4 with TRBJ2-5, with unresolved D. V lost 0 bases and J lost 5, with 8 bases in between. The germline V gene encodes CDR1 SGHNT and CDR2 YYREEE (reference sequence). The CDR3 spans 13 residues. CDR3 DNA sequence: TGTGCCAGCAGCTTGGAAGCCCGGGAGACCCAGTACTTC. Translating it yields CASSLEARETQYF.

The V gene is TRBV5-6, the J gene TRBJ1-6; no firm D call. The CDR3 contains 15 residues. Germline V gene data show CDR1 as SGHDT and CDR2 as YYEEEE. V lost 0 bases and J lost 5, with 9 bases in between. This CDR3 is CASSLVGSDNSPLHF. The CDR3 DNA reads as TGTGCCAGCAGCTTGGTGGGCAGTGATAATTCACCCCTCCACTTT.

V gene TRBV19 combines with J gene TRBJ1-2; 7 bases map to TRBD1. This CDR3 has 18 amino acids. Losses at the gene ends were 5 bases for V and 4 bases for J; bases not matched to a gene: 19. Looked up from germline, CDR1 is LNHDA and CDR2 is SQIVND (reference sequence). CDR3 DNA: TGTGCCAGTAGTTTTAGGACAGGAGCAGCAAATTTGGCCTATGGCTACACCTTC. This gives the protein CASSFRTGAANLAYGYTF.

The chain has TRBV7-9 and TRBJ1-1; 7 nucleotides match TRBD1. CDR1 is SEHNR and CDR2 is FQNEAQ in the germline V gene (reference sequence). The CDR3 is 12 amino acids. The V and J ends lost 6 bases and 6 bases, in that order; junction bases with no gene match: 4. CDR3: CASRQGGSEAFF. As DNA, the CDR3 is TGTGCCAGCAGGCAGGGGGGCTCTGAAGCTTTCTTT. The entire variable domain, with the rest obtained from reference TRBV7-9 and TRBJ1-1, is as follows: DTGVSQNPRHKITKRGQNVTFRCDPISEHNRLYWYRQTLGQGPEFLTYFQNEAQLEKSRLLSDRFSAERPKGSFSTLEIQRTEQGDSAMYLCASRQGGSEAFFGQGTRLTVV.